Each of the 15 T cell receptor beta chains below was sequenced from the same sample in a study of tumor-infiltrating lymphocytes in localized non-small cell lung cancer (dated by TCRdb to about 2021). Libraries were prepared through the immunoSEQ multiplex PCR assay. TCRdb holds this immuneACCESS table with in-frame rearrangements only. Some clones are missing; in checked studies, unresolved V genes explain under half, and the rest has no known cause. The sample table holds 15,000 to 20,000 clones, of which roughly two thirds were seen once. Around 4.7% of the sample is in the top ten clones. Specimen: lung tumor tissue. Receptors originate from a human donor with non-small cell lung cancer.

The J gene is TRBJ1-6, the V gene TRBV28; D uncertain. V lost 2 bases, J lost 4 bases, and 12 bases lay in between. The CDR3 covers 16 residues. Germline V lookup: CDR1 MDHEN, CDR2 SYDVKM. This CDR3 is CASSLPPGGYNSPLHF. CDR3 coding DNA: TGTGCCAGCAGTTTACCCCCCGGTGGGTATAATTCACCCCTCCACTTT.

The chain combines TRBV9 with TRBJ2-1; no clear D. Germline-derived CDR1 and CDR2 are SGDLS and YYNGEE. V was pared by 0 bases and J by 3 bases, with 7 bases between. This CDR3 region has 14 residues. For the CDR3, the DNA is TGTGCCAGCAGCGTAGGATCCATCTACAATGAGCAGTTCTTC. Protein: CASSVGSIYNEQFF.

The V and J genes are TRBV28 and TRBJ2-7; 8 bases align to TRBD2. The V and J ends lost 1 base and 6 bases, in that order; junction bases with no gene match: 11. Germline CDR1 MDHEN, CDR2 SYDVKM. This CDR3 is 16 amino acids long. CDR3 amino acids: CASSLSGVGSGTEQYF. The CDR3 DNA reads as TGTGCCAGCAGTTTATCCGGGGTAGGTAGCGGGACCGAGCAGTACTTC. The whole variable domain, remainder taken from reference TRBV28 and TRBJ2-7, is DVKVTQSSRYLVKRTGEKVFLECVQDMDHENMFWYRQDPGLGLRLIYFSYDVKMKEKGDIPEGYSVSREKKERFSLILESASTNQTSMYLCASSLSGVGSGTEQYFGPGTRLTVT.

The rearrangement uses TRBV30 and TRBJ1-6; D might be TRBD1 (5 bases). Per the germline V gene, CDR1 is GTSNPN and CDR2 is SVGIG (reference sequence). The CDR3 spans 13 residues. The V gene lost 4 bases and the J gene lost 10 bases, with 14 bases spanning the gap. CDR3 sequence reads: CAWTRGGQSPLHF. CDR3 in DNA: TGTGCCTGGACGCGGGGCGGTCAATCACCCCTCCACTTT.

The CDR3 loop reads CASKDSDNEKLFF. For the CDR3, the DNA is TGTGCCAGTAAAGACAGCGATAATGAAAAACTGTTTTTT. The gene calls are TRBV19 and TRBJ1-4; D is perhaps TRBD1 (5 bases). The CDR3 contains 13 residues. Deletions cut 7 bases from V and 4 bases from J, with 10 bases between. Germline assignment: CDR1 LNHDA and CDR2 SQIVND (reference sequence).

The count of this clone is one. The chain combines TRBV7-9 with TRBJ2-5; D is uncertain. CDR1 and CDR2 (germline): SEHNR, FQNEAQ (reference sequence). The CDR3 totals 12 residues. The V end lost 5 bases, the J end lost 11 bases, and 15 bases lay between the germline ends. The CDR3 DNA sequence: TGTGCCAGCAGCCAAAGTTGGTCAGAGCAGTACTTC. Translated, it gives CASSQSWSEQYF.

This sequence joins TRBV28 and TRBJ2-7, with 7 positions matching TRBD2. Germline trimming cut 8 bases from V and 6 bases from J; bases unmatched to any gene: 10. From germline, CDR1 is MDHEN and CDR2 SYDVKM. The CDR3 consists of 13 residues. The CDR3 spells CASGTSVVSEQYF. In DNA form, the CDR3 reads TGTGCCAGCGGAACTAGCGTGGTGAGCGAGCAGTACTTC.

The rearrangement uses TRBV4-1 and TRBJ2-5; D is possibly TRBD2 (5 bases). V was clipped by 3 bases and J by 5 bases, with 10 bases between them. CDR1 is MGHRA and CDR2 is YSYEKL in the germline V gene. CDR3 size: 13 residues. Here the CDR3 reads CASSHPSGETQYF. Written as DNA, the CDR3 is TGCGCCAGCAGCCATCCCTCGGGGGAGACCCAGTACTTC.

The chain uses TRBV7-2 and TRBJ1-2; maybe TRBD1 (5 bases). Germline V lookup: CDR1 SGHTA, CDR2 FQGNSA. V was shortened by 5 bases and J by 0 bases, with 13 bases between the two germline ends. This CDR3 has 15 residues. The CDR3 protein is CASSPRVIANYGYTF. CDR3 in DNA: TGTGCCAGCAGCCCCAGGGTCATAGCTAACTATGGCTACACCTTC.

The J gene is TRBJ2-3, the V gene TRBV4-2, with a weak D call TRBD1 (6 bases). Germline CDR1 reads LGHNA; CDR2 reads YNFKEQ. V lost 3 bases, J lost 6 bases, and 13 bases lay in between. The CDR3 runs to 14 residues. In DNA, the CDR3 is TGTGCCAGCAGCCAGATAGGGGGTACGGATACGCAGTATTTT. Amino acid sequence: CASSQIGGTDTQYF.

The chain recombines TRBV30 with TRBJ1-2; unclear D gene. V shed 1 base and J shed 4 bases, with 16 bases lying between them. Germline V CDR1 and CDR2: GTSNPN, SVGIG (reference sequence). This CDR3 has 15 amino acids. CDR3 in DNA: TGTGCCTGGAGTGCCTCCCTTAGAGGCGTCTATGGCTACACCTTC. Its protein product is CAWSASLRGVYGYTF.

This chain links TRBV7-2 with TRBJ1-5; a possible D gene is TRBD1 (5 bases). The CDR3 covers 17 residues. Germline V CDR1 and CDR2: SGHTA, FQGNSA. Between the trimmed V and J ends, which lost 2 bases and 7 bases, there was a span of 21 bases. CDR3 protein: CASSLRVSGQGNQPQHF. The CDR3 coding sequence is TGTGCCAGCAGCTTAAGGGTCAGTGGGCAGGGTAACCAGCCCCAGCATTTT.

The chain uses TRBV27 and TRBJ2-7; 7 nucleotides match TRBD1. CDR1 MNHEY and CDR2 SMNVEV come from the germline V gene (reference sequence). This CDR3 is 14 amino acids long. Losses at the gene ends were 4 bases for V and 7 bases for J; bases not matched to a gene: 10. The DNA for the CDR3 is TGTGCCAGCAGTTCCGGACAGGTGATACGGGAGCAGTACTTC. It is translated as CASSSGQVIREQYF.

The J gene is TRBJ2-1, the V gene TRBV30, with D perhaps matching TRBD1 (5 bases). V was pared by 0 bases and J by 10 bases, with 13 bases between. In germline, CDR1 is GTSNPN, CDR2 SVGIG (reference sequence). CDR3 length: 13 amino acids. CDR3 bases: TGTGCCTGGAGTGTAGGGGCAGGGATCGAGCAGTTCTTC. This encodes CAWSVGAGIEQFF. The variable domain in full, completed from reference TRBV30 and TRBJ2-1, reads SQTIHQWPATLVQPVGSPLSLECTVEGTSNPNLYWYRQAAGRGLQLLFYSVGIGQISSEVPQNLSASRPQDRQFILSSKKLLLSDSGFYLCAWSVGAGIEQFFGPGTRLTVL.

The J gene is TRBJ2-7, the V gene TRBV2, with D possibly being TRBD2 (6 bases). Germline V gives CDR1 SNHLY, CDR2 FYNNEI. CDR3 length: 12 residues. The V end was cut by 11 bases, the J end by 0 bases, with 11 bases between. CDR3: CAGRGSSYEQYF. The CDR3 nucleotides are TGTGCCGGCCGGGGGTCCTCCTACGAGCAGTACTTC. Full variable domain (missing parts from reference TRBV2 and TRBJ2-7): EPEVTQTPSHQVTQMGQEVILRCVPISNHLYFYWYRQILGQKVEFLVSFYNNEISEKSEIFDDQFSVERPDGSNFTLKIRSTKLEDSAMYFCAGRGSSYEQYFGPGTRLTVT.